Reported below is one TCR beta chain. Its antigen is not identified. The data are from a study of post-analysis software for immune sequencing data. On the study more broadly: Patients with relapsing-remitting, secondary progressive and progressive-relapsing multiple sclerosis courses were all represented.

Unique molecular identifiers were built into the TCR beta cDNA libraries. The authors obtained roughly 0.5 million cDNA molecules from roughly 1 to 10 million T cells. TCRdb used MiXCR to reprocess the PCR reads, holding one entry per CDR3 protein. The table includes 600,000 to 750,000 distinct CDR3 sequences, more than 50% detected once. There are 16 residues in the CDR3. With 6 bases clipped from V and 4 bases from J, the junction kept 12 bases outside the gene matches. Germline values: CDR1 ENHRY, CDR2 SYGVKD. Study conclusions and caveats: Analysis by F measure revealed that same-batch samples clustered strongly together. There were roughly 5 TRBV segments more frequent in patients than controls, and TRBV5-6, TRBV5-1 and TRBV20-1 were among them. Versus controls, multiple sclerosis patients showed significantly lower diversity (normalized Chao1).

The sequenced material came from blood. The rearrangement links TRBV10-3 to TRBJ2-5; 9 positions agree with TRBD1. The sequence was obtained from a girl aged 2-9 years with multiple sclerosis. As DNA, the CDR3 is TGTGCCATCAGCAGACAGGGGGATGTTACCGGAGAGACCCAGTACTTC. Translation gives CAISRQGDVTGETQYF.